These T cell receptor beta chains were read from a single sample in a study of blood T cell repertoires in COVID-19. Here immunoSEQ multiplex PCR was the method, and the copy in TCRdb shows in-frame clones only, minus some. The table records a few hundred thousand clones, about 85% of them present only once. Sequencing was carried out using peripheral blood. These receptor sequences come from a woman aged 18-30 years with acute or convalescent COVID-19. Each CDR3 is given with its conserved first and last residue. Fields, in order: D gene, V gene, clone size, J gene, CDR3 DNA, CDR3 protein. D genes are given only for firm matches. Some rows mark clone size as missing; the rest say once, few, many or name a class of expanded clone.

D: .; V: TRBV2; size: .; J: TRBJ1-4; DNA: TGTGCCAGCAGTGAAGCGTCGGCAGGAGGGGAAAAACTGTTTTTT; CDR3: CASSEASAGGEKLFF
D: TRBD1; V: TRBV27; size: .; J: TRBJ1-1; DNA: TGTGCCAGCAGTTTACCGGGACAGGGGATCACTGAAGCTTTCTTT; CDR3: CASSLPGQGITEAFF
D: TRBD2; V: TRBV9; size: .; J: TRBJ2-3; DNA: TGTGCCAGCAGCGTAGGAGCGGGAGAAAACACAGATACGCAGTATTTT; CDR3: CASSVGAGENTDTQYF
D: .; V: TRBV10-3; size: .; J: TRBJ1-3; DNA: TGTGCCATCAGTGAGTCAGGGGCTGGACGGTCTGGAAACACCATATATTTT; CDR3: CAISESGAGRSGNTIYF
D: .; V: TRBV24-1; size: .; J: TRBJ2-1; DNA: TGTGCCACCAGTGGGCCGGGACAGGGTCAAACTAGCGGGAAGAATGAGCAGTTCTTC; CDR3: CATSGPGQGQTSGKNEQFF
D: TRBD1; V: TRBV5-1; size: .; J: TRBJ1-1; DNA: TGCGCCAGCAGCCCGACAGGGACCACAGGGGCTTTCTTT; CDR3: CASSPTGTTGAFF
D: TRBD1; V: TRBV11-1; size: .; J: TRBJ2-5; DNA: TGTGCCAGCAGCGGACGACAGGGGTTGGCAGAGACCCAGTACTTC; CDR3: CASSGRQGLAETQYF
D: .; V: TRBV19; size: once; J: TRBJ2-5; DNA: TGTGCCAGTAGTATTCGGGGGGCAGGAGAGACCCAGTACTTC; CDR3: CASSIRGAGETQYF
D: TRBD1; V: TRBV6-5; size: .; J: TRBJ1-3; DNA: TGTGCCAGCAGTCCAGGGACAGTTGGAAACACCATATATTTT; CDR3: CASSPGTVGNTIYF
D: TRBD1; V: TRBV24-1; size: .; J: TRBJ2-3; DNA: TGTGCCACCAGTGCGACAGGGAGACCTACAGATACGCAGTATTTT; CDR3: CATSATGRPTDTQYF
D: .; V: TRBV30; size: .; J: TRBJ1-3; DNA: TGTGCCTGGAGTGTTGTGTCCCCGGGAAACACCATATATTTT; CDR3: CAWSVVSPGNTIYF
D: .; V: TRBV15; size: .; J: TRBJ1-1; DNA: TGTGCCACCAGCAGAGGGGCTATCATCGGGAACACTGAAGCTTTCTTT; CDR3: CATSRGAIIGNTEAFF
D: .; V: TRBV11-2; size: .; J: TRBJ1-4; DNA: TGTGCCAGCAGAAGGGACAATCCTAATGAAAAACTGTTTTTT; CDR3: CASRRDNPNEKLFF
D: .; V: TRBV5-6; size: .; J: TRBJ1-1; DNA: TGTGCCAGCAGGTTGCAGACGACAGGGAACACTGAAGCTTTCTTT; CDR3: CASRLQTTGNTEAFF
D: .; V: TRBV18; size: .; J: TRBJ1-5; DNA: TGTGCCAGCTCACCACCGATCAGAGGGTCCCTCTATAGCAATCAGCCCCAGCATTTT; CDR3: CASSPPIRGSLYSNQPQHF
D: TRBD1; V: TRBV6-5; size: .; J: TRBJ1-1; DNA: TGTGCCAGCAGTTACTTATACAGGGGGCGGACTGAAGCTTTCTTT; CDR3: CASSYLYRGRTEAFF
D: TRBD1; V: TRBV12-3/TRBV12-4; size: .; J: TRBJ2-7; DNA: TGTGCCAGCAGTTCACAGGGGAACGAGCAGTACTTC; CDR3: CASSSQGNEQYF
D: .; V: TRBV2; size: .; J: TRBJ1-1; DNA: TGTGCCAGCAGTGAACGGGGAGAAGCTTTCTTT; CDR3: CASSERGEAFF
D: .; V: TRBV6-2/TRBV6-3; size: .; J: TRBJ2-7; DNA: TGTGCCAGCAGTTACTCGCCGACAGGTAACCTTCCTACCTACGAGCAGTACTTC; CDR3: CASSYSPTGNLPTYEQYF
D: .; V: TRBV21-1; size: .; J: TRBJ1-1; DNA: TGTGCCAGCAGCAAAGAGGGGGAGATGAACACTGAAGCTTTCTTT; CDR3: CASSKEGEMNTEAFF
D: .; V: TRBV7-2; size: .; J: TRBJ1-6; DNA: TGTGCCAGCAGACTTAATCAGGGACCCCTCCACTTT; CDR3: CASRLNQGPLHF
D: .; V: TRBV24-1; size: .; J: TRBJ2-2; DNA: TGTGCCACCAGTGACCGGTGGAACACCGGGGAGCTGTTTTTT; CDR3: CATSDRWNTGELFF
D: TRBD1; V: TRBV7-9; size: .; J: TRBJ2-7; DNA: TGTGCCAGCAGCTTGGCGACAGGGACGATAATCCACGAGCAGTACTTC; CDR3: CASSLATGTIIHEQYF
D: .; V: TRBV14; size: .; J: TRBJ1-1; DNA: TGTGCCAGCAGCCAATCTGTAGCCCAGAACACTGAAGCTTTCTTT; CDR3: CASSQSVAQNTEAFF
D: TRBD2; V: TRBV5-4; size: .; J: TRBJ2-5; DNA: TGTGCCAGCAGCTCTCTAGCGGGGGCTGGGGAGACCCAGTACTTC; CDR3: CASSSLAGAGETQYF
D: TRBD1; V: TRBV12-5; size: .; J: TRBJ2-1; DNA: TGTGCTAGTGGTTCGAGTCCATCCGGGACAGGGCGGAATGAGCAGTTCTTC; CDR3: CASGSSPSGTGRNEQFF
D: TRBD1; V: TRBV6-5; size: .; J: TRBJ2-3; DNA: TGTGCCAGCAGTTACTCGACAGGGGGGGGGCCCAGTGGGCAGTATTTT; CDR3: CASSYSTGGGPSGQYF
D: TRBD1; V: TRBV7-9; size: .; J: TRBJ2-2; DNA: TGTGCCAGCAGCCCCAAGGGACAGCTGGCGAACACCGGGGAGCTGTTTTTT; CDR3: CASSPKGQLANTGELFF
D: TRBD1; V: TRBV7-9; size: .; J: TRBJ2-7; DNA: TGTGCCAGCAGCTCTACGGGACAGGGCTACGAGCAGTACTTC; CDR3: CASSSTGQGYEQYF
D: .; V: TRBV2; size: .; J: TRBJ1-1; DNA: TGTGCCTCCGTGGTGGGGGGAGGGACTGAAGCTTTCTTT; CDR3: CASVVGGGTEAFF
D: .; V: TRBV24-1; size: .; J: TRBJ1-1; DNA: TGTGCCACCAGTGATCCCCTGAGCGGGGAAGCTTTCTTT; CDR3: CATSDPLSGEAFF
D: .; V: TRBV7-2; size: .; J: TRBJ1-5; DNA: TGTGCCAGCAGCTTAGGACCGGGGTCTAACAATCAGCCCCAGCATTTT; CDR3: CASSLGPGSNNQPQHF
D: TRBD1; V: TRBV9; size: .; J: TRBJ2-1; DNA: TGTGCCAGCAGCGTGGGGACAGGGGCTTACAATGAGCAGTTCTTC; CDR3: CASSVGTGAYNEQFF
D: TRBD2; V: TRBV12-3/TRBV12-4; size: once; J: TRBJ2-7; DNA: TGTGCCAGCAGTTCGGGGGGAAAAGACGAGCAGTACTTC; CDR3: CASSSGGKDEQYF
D: TRBD1; V: TRBV3-1/TRBV3-2; size: few; J: TRBJ2-5; DNA: TGTGCCAGCAGCCTCCGGACAGGGGGCGCTGAGACCCAGTACTTC; CDR3: CASSLRTGGAETQYF
D: .; V: TRBV7-8; size: .; J: TRBJ1-5; DNA: TGTGCCAGCAGCTCGACAGATAGCAATCAGCCCCAGCATTTT; CDR3: CASSSTDSNQPQHF
D: .; V: TRBV7-9; size: .; J: TRBJ1-2; DNA: TGTGCCAGCAGCTTAAAAACAGGTGGCTACACCTTC; CDR3: CASSLKTGGYTF
D: TRBD1; V: TRBV28; size: .; J: TRBJ1-2; DNA: TGTGCCAGCACCATGGGAGGGACAGGGGGCAGCTATGGCTACACCTTC; CDR3: CASTMGGTGGSYGYTF
D: TRBD1; V: TRBV7-9; size: .; J: TRBJ2-3; DNA: TGTGCCAGCAGCTTAGCGCTGAGGGGGCGATTTGATACGCAGTATTTT; CDR3: CASSLALRGRFDTQYF
D: .; V: TRBV19; size: .; J: TRBJ2-5; DNA: TGTGCCAGTAGCAGGGGTTGGGAGACCCAGTACTTC; CDR3: CASSRGWETQYF
D: .; V: TRBV19; size: .; J: TRBJ2-4; DNA: TGTGCCAGTAGTACTCTCTCGACAGAGAAAAACATTCAGTACTTC; CDR3: CASSTLSTEKNIQYF
D: .; V: TRBV3-1/TRBV3-2; size: .; J: TRBJ2-7; DNA: TGTGCCAGCAGCCACGGGGCCTACGAGCAGTACTTC; CDR3: CASSHGAYEQYF
D: .; V: TRBV12-3/TRBV12-4; size: .; J: TRBJ1-6; DNA: TGTGCCATTCCTCGGGTCCTAGATTCACCCCTCCACTTT; CDR3: CAIPRVLDSPLHF
D: TRBD1; V: TRBV7-3; size: .; J: TRBJ1-1; DNA: TGTGCCAGCAGCGCGGGACAGGCCAGTGAAGCTTTCTTT; CDR3: CASSAGQASEAFF
D: .; V: TRBV28; size: .; J: TRBJ2-1; DNA: TGTGCCAGCAGTCCCTCAGCGGCCTACAATGAGCAGTTCTTC; CDR3: CASSPSAAYNEQFF
D: TRBD2; V: TRBV20-1; size: .; J: TRBJ2-7; DNA: TGCAGTGCTAGTACTAGCGGGGTCTCCTACGAGCAGTACTTC; CDR3: CSASTSGVSYEQYF
D: TRBD1; V: TRBV24-1; size: .; J: TRBJ2-3; DNA: TGTGCCACCAGTGATGTGACAGGGGTAGATACGCAGTATTTT; CDR3: CATSDVTGVDTQYF
D: .; V: TRBV6-5; size: .; J: TRBJ2-4; DNA: TGTGCCAGCAGTTACTCGGGGGCATTGGGGATTCAGTACTTC; CDR3: CASSYSGALGIQYF
D: .; V: TRBV5-1; size: .; J: TRBJ2-2; DNA: TGCGCCAGCAGCTTGTTCCATCGGGTGACCGGGGAGCTGTTTTTT; CDR3: CASSLFHRVTGELFF
D: TRBD1; V: TRBV4-1; size: .; J: TRBJ2-7; DNA: TGCGCCAGCAGCCGGGGACAGGGCGACTACGAGCAGTACTTC; CDR3: CASSRGQGDYEQYF
D: .; V: TRBV6-5; size: .; J: TRBJ1-2; DNA: TGTGCCAGCAGCCAGGGCAGCAACTATGGCTACACCTTC; CDR3: CASSQGSNYGYTF